This TCR beta chain was sequenced in a study of shared clonotypes between healthy human individuals. Repertoires were generated with immunoSEQ multiplex PCR, while TCRdb's copy carries only in-frame clones and drops some. In the table there are approximately 99,000 clones, approximately 70% of which are singletons. This clone was seen only a few times. The sample taken for sequencing was memory CD8+ T cells sorted from blood. The subset here: CD45RO+ cells pooled with CCR7-negative TemRA cells. This TCR derives from a woman in her 30s in good health.

The CDR3 nucleotides are TGTGCCAGCAGCCTGGCGGGACGGACTGAAGCTTTCTTT. This encodes CASSLAGRTEAFF. This rearrangement joins TRBV5-5 to TRBJ1-1; perhaps TRBD1 as D (5 bases). This CDR3 comprises 13 residues. With 4 bases removed from V and 5 bases from J, the gap between germline ends came to 12 bases. Germline V CDR1 and CDR2: SGHKS, YYEKEE (reference sequence).